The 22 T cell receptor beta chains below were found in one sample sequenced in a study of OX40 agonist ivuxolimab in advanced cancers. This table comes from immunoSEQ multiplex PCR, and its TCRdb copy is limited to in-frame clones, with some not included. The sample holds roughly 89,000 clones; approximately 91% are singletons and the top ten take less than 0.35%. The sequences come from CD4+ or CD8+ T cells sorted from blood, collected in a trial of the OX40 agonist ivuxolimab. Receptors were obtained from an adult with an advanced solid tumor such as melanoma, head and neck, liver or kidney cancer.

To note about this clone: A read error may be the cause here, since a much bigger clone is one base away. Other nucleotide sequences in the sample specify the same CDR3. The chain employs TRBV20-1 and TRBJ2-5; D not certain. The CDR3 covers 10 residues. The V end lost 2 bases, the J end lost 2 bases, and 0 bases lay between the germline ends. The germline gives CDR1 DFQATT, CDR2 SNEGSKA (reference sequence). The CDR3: CSARQETQYF. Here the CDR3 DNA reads TGCAGTGCTAGACAAGAGACCCAGTACTTC.

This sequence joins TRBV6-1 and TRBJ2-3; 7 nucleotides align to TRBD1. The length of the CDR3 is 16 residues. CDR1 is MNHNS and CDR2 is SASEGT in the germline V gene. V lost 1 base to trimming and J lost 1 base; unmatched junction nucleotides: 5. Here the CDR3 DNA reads TGTGCCAGCAGTGAAGGAATGGGACAGCGCACAGATACGCAGTATTTT. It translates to CASSEGMGQRTDTQYF.

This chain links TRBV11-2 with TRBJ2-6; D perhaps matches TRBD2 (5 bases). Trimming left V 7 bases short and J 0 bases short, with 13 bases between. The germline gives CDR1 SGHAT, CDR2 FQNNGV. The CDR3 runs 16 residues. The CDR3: CASTRRGSSGANVLTF. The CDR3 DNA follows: TGTGCCAGCACCCGAAGAGGGAGCTCTGGGGCCAACGTCCTGACTTTC.

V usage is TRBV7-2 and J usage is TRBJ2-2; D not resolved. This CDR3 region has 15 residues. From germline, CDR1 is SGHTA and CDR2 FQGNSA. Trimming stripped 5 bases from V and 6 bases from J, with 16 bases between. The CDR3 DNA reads TGTGCCAGCAGCCCCGACCTCCTGGGGTCCGGGGAGCTGTTTTTT. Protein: CASSPDLLGSGELFF.

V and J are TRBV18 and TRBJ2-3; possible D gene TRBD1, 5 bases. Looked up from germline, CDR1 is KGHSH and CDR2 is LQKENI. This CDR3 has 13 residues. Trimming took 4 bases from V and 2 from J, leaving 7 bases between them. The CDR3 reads CASSRRVTDTQYF. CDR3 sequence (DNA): TGTGCCAGCTCACGCAGGGTCACAGATACGCAGTATTTT.

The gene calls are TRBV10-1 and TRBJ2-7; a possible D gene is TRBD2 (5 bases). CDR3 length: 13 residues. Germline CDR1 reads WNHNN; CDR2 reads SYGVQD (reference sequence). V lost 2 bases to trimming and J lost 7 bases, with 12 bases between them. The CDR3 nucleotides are TGCGCCAGCAGTGAGAGGGCGCGAGGGGAGCAGTACTTC. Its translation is CASSERARGEQYF.

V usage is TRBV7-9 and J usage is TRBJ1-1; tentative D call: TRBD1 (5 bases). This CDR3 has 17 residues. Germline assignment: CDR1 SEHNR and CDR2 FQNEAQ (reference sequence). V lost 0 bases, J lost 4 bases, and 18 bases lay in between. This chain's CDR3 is CASSLAGLLGASTEAFF. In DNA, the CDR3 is TGTGCCAGCAGCTTAGCTGGGCTGCTAGGGGCGAGCACTGAAGCTTTCTTT.

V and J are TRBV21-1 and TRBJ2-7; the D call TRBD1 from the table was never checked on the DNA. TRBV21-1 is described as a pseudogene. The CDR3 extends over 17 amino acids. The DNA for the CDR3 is TGTGCCAGCAGCAAGGCCGCAGGTCAGCCGTACTTCATTGAGCAGTACTTC. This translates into CASSKAAGQPYFIEQYF.

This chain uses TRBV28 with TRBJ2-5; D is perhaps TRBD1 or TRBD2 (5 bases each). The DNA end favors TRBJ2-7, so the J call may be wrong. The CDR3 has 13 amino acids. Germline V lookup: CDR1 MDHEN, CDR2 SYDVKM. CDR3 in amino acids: CASSPPTRGEQYF. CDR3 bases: TGTGCCAGCAGTCCACCCACTAGGGGCGAGCAGTACTTC.

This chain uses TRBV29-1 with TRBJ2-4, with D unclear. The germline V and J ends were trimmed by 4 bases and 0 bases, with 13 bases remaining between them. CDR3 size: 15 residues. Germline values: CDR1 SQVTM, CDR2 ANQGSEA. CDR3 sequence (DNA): TGCAGCGTTGGGTTTCAGGAACTAGCCAAAAACATTCAGTACTTC. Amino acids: CSVGFQELAKNIQYF.

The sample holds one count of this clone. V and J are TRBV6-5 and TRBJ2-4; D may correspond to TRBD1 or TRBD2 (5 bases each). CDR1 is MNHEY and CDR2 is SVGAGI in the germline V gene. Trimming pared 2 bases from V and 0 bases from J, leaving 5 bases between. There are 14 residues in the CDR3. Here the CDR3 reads CASSYGGAKNIQYF. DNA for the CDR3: TGTGCCAGCAGTTACGGGGGAGCCAAAAACATTCAGTACTTC.

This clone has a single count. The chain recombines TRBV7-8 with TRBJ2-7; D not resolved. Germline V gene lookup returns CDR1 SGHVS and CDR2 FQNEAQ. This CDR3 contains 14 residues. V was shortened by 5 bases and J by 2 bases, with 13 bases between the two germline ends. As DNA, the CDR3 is TGTGCCAGCAGCCCGCGAAGAACAACCTACGAGCAGTACTTC. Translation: CASSPRRTTYEQYF.

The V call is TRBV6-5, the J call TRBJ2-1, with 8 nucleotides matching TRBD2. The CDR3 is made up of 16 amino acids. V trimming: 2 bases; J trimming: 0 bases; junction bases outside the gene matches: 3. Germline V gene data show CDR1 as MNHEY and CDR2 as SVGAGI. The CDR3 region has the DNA TGTGCCAGCAGTTACGGCGGGAGGAGCTCCTACAATGAGCAGTTCTTC. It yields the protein CASSYGGRSSYNEQFF.

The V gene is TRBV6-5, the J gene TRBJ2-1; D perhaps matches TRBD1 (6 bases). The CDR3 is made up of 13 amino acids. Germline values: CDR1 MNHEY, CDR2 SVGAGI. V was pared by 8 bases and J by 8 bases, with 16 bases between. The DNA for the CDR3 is TGTGCCAGCGGGACACCCAATCTGGATGAGCAGTTCTTC. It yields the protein CASGTPNLDEQFF.

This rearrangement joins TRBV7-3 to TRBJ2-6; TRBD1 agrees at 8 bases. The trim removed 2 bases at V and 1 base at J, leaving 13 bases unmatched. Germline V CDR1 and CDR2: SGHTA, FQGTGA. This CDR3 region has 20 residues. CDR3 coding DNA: TGTGCCAGCAGCTTACGCGGACAGGGAATCATCGGGTCTGGGGCCAACGTCCTGACTTTC. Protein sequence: CASSLRGQGIIGSGANVLTF.

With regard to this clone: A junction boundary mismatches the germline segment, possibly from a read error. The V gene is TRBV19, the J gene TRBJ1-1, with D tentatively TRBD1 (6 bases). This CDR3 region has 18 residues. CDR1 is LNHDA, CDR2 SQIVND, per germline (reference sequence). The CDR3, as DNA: TGTGCCAGTACCCCGGGGTCCCTTCGTGGGCAGGGGAACCCTGAAGCTTTCTTT. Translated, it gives CASTPGSLRGQGNPEAFF.

The CDR3 is CATSRDRAGYTF. The CDR3 nucleotides are TGTGCCACCAGCAGGGACAGGGCTGGCTACACCTTC. This rearrangement joins TRBV15 to TRBJ1-2; 8 bases match TRBD1. V shed 3 bases and J 7 bases; nucleotides not matched to a gene: 1. The CDR3 has 12 amino acids. Germline V gene data show CDR1 as LNHNV and CDR2 as YYDKDF (reference sequence).

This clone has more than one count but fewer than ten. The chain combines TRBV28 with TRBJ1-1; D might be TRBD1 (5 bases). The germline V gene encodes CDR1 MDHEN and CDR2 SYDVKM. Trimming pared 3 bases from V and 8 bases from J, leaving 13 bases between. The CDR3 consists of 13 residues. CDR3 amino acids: CASSLAQRTEAFF. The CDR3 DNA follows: TGTGCCAGCAGTTTGGCCCAACGGACAGAAGCTTTCTTT.

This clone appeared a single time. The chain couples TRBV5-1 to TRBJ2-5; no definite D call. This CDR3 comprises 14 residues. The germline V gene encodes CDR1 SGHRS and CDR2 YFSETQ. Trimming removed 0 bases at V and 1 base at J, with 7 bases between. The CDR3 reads CASSLVGIQETQYF. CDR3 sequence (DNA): TGCGCCAGCAGCTTGGTGGGAATCCAAGAGACCCAGTACTTC.

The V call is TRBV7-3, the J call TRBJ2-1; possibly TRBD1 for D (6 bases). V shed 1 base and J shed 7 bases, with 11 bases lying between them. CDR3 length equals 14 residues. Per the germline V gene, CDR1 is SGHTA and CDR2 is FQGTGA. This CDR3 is CASSLMGASNEQFF. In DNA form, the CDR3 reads TGTGCCAGCAGCTTAATGGGGGCCTCGAATGAGCAGTTCTTC.

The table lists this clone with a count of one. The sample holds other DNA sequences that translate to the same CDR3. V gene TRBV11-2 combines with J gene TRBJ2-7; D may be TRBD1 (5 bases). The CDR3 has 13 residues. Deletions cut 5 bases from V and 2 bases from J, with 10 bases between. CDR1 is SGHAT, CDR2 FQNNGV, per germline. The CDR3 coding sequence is TGTGCCAGCAGCCGAACAGGTACCTACGAGCAGTACTTC. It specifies CASSRTGTYEQYF.

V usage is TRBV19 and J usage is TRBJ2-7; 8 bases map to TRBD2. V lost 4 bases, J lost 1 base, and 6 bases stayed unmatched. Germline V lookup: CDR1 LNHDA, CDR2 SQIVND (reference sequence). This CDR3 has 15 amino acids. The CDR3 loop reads CASSNPVAGSYEQYF. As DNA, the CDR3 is TGTGCCAGTAGTAACCCCGTAGCGGGATCCTACGAGCAGTACTTC.